Below are 9 T cell receptor beta chains sequenced from a single sample in a study of T cell responses to AZD1222 COVID-19 vaccine. Clones were sequenced by immunoSEQ multiplex PCR, and TCRdb holds only the in-frame ones, with some missing. The repertoire holds under 75,000 clones, with about 85% as singletons. Sequenced material: peripheral blood, taken on day 0 of AZD1222 vaccination. The receptor set was obtained from an adult in good health.

This clone was counted a single time. This chain joins TRBV11-1 and TRBJ1-3; D not resolved. Germline CDR1 is SGHAT and CDR2 is FQDESV (reference sequence). This CDR3 has 14 residues. V gave up 5 bases and J gave up 3 bases, with 11 bases separating them. This CDR3 is CASSQRTIGNTIYF. The CDR3, as DNA: TGTGCCAGCAGCCAGCGCACCATTGGAAACACCATATATTTT.

The chain couples TRBV5-1 to TRBJ2-3, with TRBD2 identical over 10 bases. This CDR3 is built from 17 residues. The germline CDR1 and CDR2 sequences are SGHRS and YFSETQ. V lost 0 bases and J lost 1; bases outside the gene matches: 5. As DNA, the CDR3 is TGCGCCAGCAGCTTGGAGGGGCTAGCGGGGGGCACAGATACGCAGTATTTT. Its protein is CASSLEGLAGGTDTQYF.

The chain's CDR3 is CASSGNLRGYNSPLHF. CDR3 sequence (DNA): TGTGCCAGCAGTGGGAATCTCCGGGGCTATAATTCACCCCTCCACTTT. This rearrangement joins TRBV25-1 to TRBJ1-6; no definite D call. V lost 4 bases to trimming and J lost 3 bases, with 13 bases between them. CDR1 and CDR2 from the germline V gene are MGHDK and SYGVNS. The CDR3 runs to 16 residues.

The chain employs TRBV3-1 (or the pseudogene TRBV3-2) and TRBJ2-1; D might be TRBD2 (6 bases). This CDR3 comprises 15 residues. The germline V and J ends were trimmed by 0 bases and 8 bases, with 14 bases remaining between them. From germline, CDR1 is LGHDT and CDR2 YNNKEL (reference sequence). Here the CDR3 DNA reads TGTGCCAGCAGCCAAGATCGGGCTTTAGCGGATGAGCAGTTCTTC. It encodes CASSQDRALADEQFF.

This rearrangement joins TRBV18 to TRBJ2-7; D gene ambiguous. Trimming took 0 bases from V and 2 from J, leaving 14 bases between them. This CDR3 spans 16 amino acids. The germline CDR1 and CDR2 sequences are KGHSH and LQKENI. CDR3 nucleotide sequence: TGTGCCAGCTCACCACCGATGGGCAGTCTTACCTACGAGCAGTACTTC. Translation: CASSPPMGSLTYEQYF.

This chain links TRBV10-2 with TRBJ1-1, with a possible D match to TRBD1 (6 bases). The CDR3 covers 15 residues. The germline CDR1 and CDR2 sequences are WSHSY and SAAADI. V shed 0 bases and J shed 6 bases, with 14 bases lying between them. As DNA, the CDR3 is TGCGCCAGCAGTGAGTCGATTGGGGGCATACCTGAAGCTTTCTTT. Its translation: CASSESIGGIPEAFF.

The J gene is TRBJ1-1, the V gene TRBV11-2, with TRBD1 matching over 7 bases. The CDR3 consists of 14 residues. CDR1 and CDR2 from the germline V gene are SGHAT and FQNNGV. The V and J ends lost 2 bases and 6 bases, in that order; junction bases with no gene match: 6. CDR3 DNA: TGTGCCAGCAGCTTATTGACAGGGAGCCCTGAAGCTTTCTTT. Encoded protein: CASSLLTGSPEAFF.

The genes are TRBV18 and TRBJ1-2; D might be TRBD1 (5 bases). Between the trimmed V and J ends, which lost 6 bases and 7 bases, there was a span of 21 bases. The germline V gene has CDR1 KGHSH and CDR2 LQKENI. This CDR3 has 15 amino acids. Here the CDR3 DNA reads TGTGCCAGCTCCCCTAAACAGGAGGGCTCCGGTGGCTACACCTTC. It translates to CASSPKQEGSGGYTF. Filled out from reference TRBV18 and TRBJ1-2, the complete variable domain reads NAGVMQNPRHLVRRRGQEARLRCSPMKGHSHVYWYRQLPEEGLKFMVYLQKENIIDESGMPKERFSAEFPKEGPSILRIQQVVRGDSAAYFCASSPKQEGSGGYTFGSGTRLTVV.

The chain uses TRBV6-5 and TRBJ1-1; D is ambiguous. The CDR3 is 10 amino acids. Looked up from germline, CDR1 is MNHEY and CDR2 is SVGAGI. The V end lost 9 bases, the J end lost 7 bases, and 9 bases lay between the germline ends. DNA for the CDR3: TGTGCCAGTCGGCAGCTTGAAGCTTTCTTT. It yields the protein CASRQLEAFF.